This TCR beta chain stems from a study of siplizumab effects on memory and regulatory T cells. Points from the study as a whole: Among mappable alloreactive CD4+ clones, the Treg-derived fraction averaged nearly 70% with siplizumab versus roughly 30% in controls. Siplizumab brought about a significant reduction in alloreactive sequences traceable to unstimulated CD4+ memory cells. Phenotypic classification as naive or memory proved unattainable for roughly 75-96% of proliferating CD4+ or CD8+ clones.

A remark on this clone: Its antigen is unidentified.

Some 97,000 TCR templates underwent assay in every sample. Method: immunoSEQ multiplex PCR; TCRdb's copy keeps in-frame clones and lacks some. The repertoire holds tens of thousands of clones, 80% to 95% seen once, with approximately 5.9% in the top ten. The sequenced sample was CD8+ T cells sorted from blood. The source of this sequence is a human donor in good health.

The CDR3 bases are TGTGCCTGGAGCAGGACAGGGGATCATCAGCCCCAGCATTTT. Its translation: CAWSRTGDHQPQHF. J is TRBJ1-5 and V is TRBV30; 9 positions agree with TRBD1. The germline V gene has CDR1 GTSNPN and CDR2 SVGIG (reference sequence). This CDR3 is 14 amino acids long. J was trimmed by 5 bases and V by 3 bases; bases with no gene match: 5. The variable domain in full, completed from reference TRBV30 and TRBJ1-5, reads SQTIHQWPATLVQPVGSPLSLECTVEGTSNPNLYWYRQAAGRGLQLLFYSVGIGQISSEVPQNLSASRPQDRQFILSSKKLLLSDSGFYLCAWSRTGDHQPQHFGDGTRLSIL.